The 26 T cell receptor beta chains presented below share a single source sample, sequenced in a study of T cell responses to AZD1222 COVID-19 vaccine. Data came from immunoSEQ multiplex PCR; TCRdb stores just in-frame clones and leaves some out. The sample gives 110,000 to 150,000 clones, approximately 90% of which show up once; about 1.5% is in the top ten. The material was peripheral blood, obtained on day 0 of AZD1222 vaccination. The receptors originated from an adult in good health.

The chain couples TRBV2 to TRBJ2-7; the match to TRBD1 covers 8 bases. This CDR3 is built from 14 residues. Germline assignment: CDR1 SNHLY and CDR2 FYNNEI. The V segment lost 8 bases and the J segment 0 bases; nucleotides outside the gene matches: 6. The DNA of the CDR3 is TGTGCCAGCCAGACAGGGGCGAGCTCCTACGAGCAGTACTTC. Its protein product is CASQTGASSYEQYF.

The chain is built from TRBV19 and TRBJ2-1, with 9 positions matching TRBD2. The CDR3 extends over 15 amino acids. Germline assignment: CDR1 LNHDA and CDR2 SQIVND (reference sequence). Losses at the gene ends were 5 bases for V and 4 bases for J; bases not matched to a gene: 6. This chain's CDR3 is CASSSGTSLYNEQFF. In DNA form, the CDR3 reads TGTGCCAGTAGTTCCGGGACTAGCTTGTACAATGAGCAGTTCTTC.

This chain connects TRBV11-1 to TRBJ1-2; D ambiguous. V lost 5 bases, J lost 5 bases, and 18 bases lay in between. The CDR3 runs to 15 residues. Germline CDR1 is SGHAT and CDR2 is FQDESV (reference sequence). The CDR3 protein is CASSLTSAGGYGYTF. The CDR3 nucleotides read TGTGCCAGCAGCCTAACATCGGCCGGCGGTTATGGCTACACCTTC.

This rearrangement joins TRBV7-3 to TRBJ1-2; no definite D call. Germline V gene lookup returns CDR1 SGHTA and CDR2 FQGTGA. The CDR3 extends over 14 amino acids. Trimming shortened V by 5 bases and J by 2 bases, and 12 bases separated the two germline ends. The CDR3 nucleotides read TGTGCCAGCAGCCCCCCCGATCCCAACTATGGCTACACCTTC. Amino acid sequence: CASSPPDPNYGYTF.

The table lists this clone with a count of one. The V gene is TRBV21-1, the J gene TRBJ2-7; the D call in the table, TRBD2, was not verified against the DNA. TRBV21-1 is a pseudogene locus. The CDR3 is made up of 15 amino acids. The DNA for the CDR3 is TGTGCCAGCAGCAACTTACCTAGCGGTCCCTACGAGCAGTACTTC. This encodes CASSNLPSGPYEQYF.

J is TRBJ1-2 and V is TRBV4-1, with 7 bases identical to TRBD1. V shed 0 bases and J 8 bases; nucleotides not matched to a gene: 9. CDR3 size: 15 residues. CDR1 and CDR2 (germline): MGHRA, YSYEKL. This CDR3 is CASSQDRTGPFGYTF. The DNA for the CDR3 is TGCGCCAGCAGCCAAGACCGGACAGGTCCGTTCGGCTACACCTTC.

The J gene is TRBJ1-5, the V gene TRBV9; the D is unclear. Germline CDR1 is SGDLS and CDR2 is YYNGEE. CDR3 length: 14 residues. The V end was cut by 3 bases, the J end by 2 bases, with 9 bases between. The CDR3 reads CASSGPGGNQPQHF. The CDR3, as DNA: TGTGCCAGCAGCGGACCCGGGGGCAATCAGCCCCAGCATTTT. Using reference TRBV9 and TRBJ1-5 for the parts outside the CDR3, the full variable domain is DSGVTQTPKHLITATGQRVTLRCSPRSGDLSVYWYQQSLDQGLQFLIQYYNGEERAKGNILERFSAQQFPDLHSELNLSSLELGDSALYFCASSGPGGNQPQHFGDGTRLSIL.

The gene calls are TRBV4-2 and TRBJ2-3; 8 bases agree with TRBD2. This CDR3 has 13 amino acids. The V and J ends lost 1 base and 10 bases, in that order; junction bases with no gene match: 4. Germline CDR1 and CDR2: LGHNA and YNFKEQ. The CDR3 region has the DNA TGTGCCAGCAGCCAAGGGGAGCGGGAGTCGCAGTATTTT. Its translation: CASSQGERESQYF.

The CDR3 here is CASSVRREGVDEQFF. The CDR3 region has the DNA TGTGCCAGCAGCGTACGTCGGGAGGGGGTCGATGAGCAGTTCTTC. V and J are TRBV9 and TRBJ2-1; 8 bases fit TRBD2. Trimming cost V 1 base and J 8 bases; bases outside gene matches: 8. The CDR3 sequence is 15 residues long. Germline-derived CDR1 and CDR2 are SGDLS and YYNGEE.

The chain recombines TRBV20-1 with TRBJ1-1; no clear D. Deletions cut 1 base from V and 5 bases from J, with 5 bases between. Per germline, CDR1 DFQATT and CDR2 SNEGSKA (reference sequence). The CDR3 has 11 residues. CDR3 amino acids: CSARGKTEAFF. The CDR3 DNA is TGCAGTGCTAGAGGGAAGACTGAAGCTTTCTTT.

The V gene is TRBV6-5, the J gene TRBJ1-1, with D perhaps TRBD1 (6 bases). From germline, CDR1 is MNHEY and CDR2 SVGAGI. The CDR3 is 14 residues long. The V end lost 4 bases, the J end lost 5 bases, and 14 bases lay between the germline ends. The CDR3, as DNA: TGTGCCAGCAGTTTCTTGGACAGAACGACTGAAGCTTTCTTT. It yields the protein CASSFLDRTTEAFF.

The chain joins TRBV4-1 to TRBJ2-3, with D perhaps being TRBD1 or TRBD2 (5 bases each). Trimming removed 3 bases from V and 6 bases from J, with 19 bases in between. In germline, CDR1 is MGHRA, CDR2 YSYEKL. The length of the CDR3 is 16 residues. The CDR3 coding sequence is TGCGCCAGCAGCCACGGGGCGGCCGGACGTTACGATACGCAGTATTTT. It codes for CASSHGAAGRYDTQYF.

CDR3 in DNA: TGTGCCAGCAGCTCAGACAGGGATAGAGGCTACACCTTC. Its protein product is CASSSDRDRGYTF. The chain employs TRBV2 and TRBJ1-2; TRBD1 matches 7 bases. This CDR3 has 13 amino acids. Germline CDR1 reads SNHLY; CDR2 reads FYNNEI. Trimming at V came to 6 bases and at J to 8 bases, leaving 9 bases not matched to a gene.

The chain has TRBV5-5 and TRBJ2-3, with 9 bases lining up with TRBD1. Germline CDR1 is SGHKS and CDR2 is YYEKEE (reference sequence). The CDR3 totals 15 residues. The trim removed 4 bases at V and 7 bases at J, leaving 10 bases unmatched. DNA of the CDR3: TGTGCCAGCAGCCCTAGGCCGGGACAGGGTCATACGCAGTATTTT. Translating gives CASSPRPGQGHTQYF. The variable domain in full, completed from reference TRBV5-5 and TRBJ2-3, reads DAGVTQSPTHLIKTRGQQVTLRCSPISGHKSVSWYQQVLGQGPQFIFQYYEKEERGRGNFPDRFSARQFPNYSSELNVNALLLGDSALYLCASSPRPGQGHTQYFGPGTRLTVL.

The chain couples TRBV19 to TRBJ2-7; 7 nucleotides align to TRBD1. Germline-derived CDR1 and CDR2 are LNHDA and SQIVND (reference sequence). The CDR3 has 14 residues. Unmatched junction bases numbered 6, after V lost 3 bases and J lost 4 bases. The CDR3 region is CASSIAPGGYEQYF. CDR3 sequence (DNA): TGTGCCAGTAGTATTGCGCCAGGGGGATACGAGCAGTACTTC.

This chain uses TRBV30 with TRBJ1-5, with 7 bases fitting TRBD1. The CDR3 length is 16 residues. CDR1 is GTSNPN and CDR2 is SVGIG in the germline V gene (reference sequence). Trimming took 1 base from V and 0 from J; bases not matched to a gene: 6. CDR3 bases: TGTGCCTGGAGTGGTCAGGGACAGATTAGCAATCAGCCCCAGCATTTT. This translates into CAWSGQGQISNQPQHF.

The V call is TRBV4-1, the J call TRBJ2-2; possibly TRBD2 for D (5 bases). The germline gives CDR1 MGHRA, CDR2 YSYEKL. The length of the CDR3 is 15 residues. The V gene lost 1 base and the J gene lost 4 bases, with 10 bases spanning the gap. CDR3 loop: CASSQAPGSTGELFF. In nucleotides, the CDR3 is TGCGCCAGCAGCCAAGCACCGGGAAGCACCGGGGAGCTGTTTTTT.

This chain joins TRBV28 and TRBJ2-7; D perhaps matches TRBD1 (6 bases). The CDR3 is 15 amino acids. In germline, CDR1 is MDHEN, CDR2 SYDVKM. V lost 4 bases to trimming and J lost 5 bases, with 18 bases between them. The CDR3 here is CASSSPGTGPHEQYF. In DNA, the CDR3 is TGTGCCAGCAGTTCTCCGGGTACAGGGCCCCACGAGCAGTACTTC.

This clone has just one count. J is TRBJ2-3 and V is TRBV2; tentative D call: TRBD2 (6 bases). This CDR3 has 16 amino acids. Germline-derived CDR1 and CDR2 are SNHLY and FYNNEI. V was clipped by 0 bases and J by 11 bases, with 21 bases between them. The DNA for the CDR3 is TGTGCCAGCAGTGAAGCTACGGGGGAAACGACGGGGGAGCAGTATTTT. It is translated as CASSEATGETTGEQYF. Full variable domain (remainder filled in from reference TRBV2 and TRBJ2-3): EPEVTQTPSHQVTQMGQEVILRCVPISNHLYFYWYRQILGQKVEFLVSFYNNEISEKSEIFDDQFSVERPDGSNFTLKIRSTKLEDSAMYFCASSEATGETTGEQYFGPGTRLTVL.

The chain couples TRBV19 to TRBJ1-1; no firm D call. Germline CDR1 is LNHDA and CDR2 is SQIVND (reference sequence). CDR3 length: 13 residues. V gave up 3 bases and J gave up 3 bases, with 8 bases separating them. The DNA for the CDR3 is TGTGCCAGTAGTATCTTTGGTGACACTGAAGCTTTCTTT. It yields the protein CASSIFGDTEAFF.

The chain uses TRBV15 and TRBJ1-3, with D unclear. The CDR3 consists of 15 residues. V lost 3 bases and J lost 0, with 9 bases in between. Germline V CDR1 and CDR2: LNHNV, YYDKDF (reference sequence). For the CDR3, the DNA is TGTGCCACCAGCAGGGGAAGCAACTCTGGAAACACCATATATTTT. It is translated as CATSRGSNSGNTIYF.

The chain joins TRBV20-1 to TRBJ1-5; D uncertain. Germline assignment: CDR1 DFQATT and CDR2 SNEGSKA (reference sequence). V gave up 6 bases and J gave up 6 bases, with 9 bases separating them. The CDR3 covers 11 residues. The DNA for the CDR3 is TGCAGTGCCAAGTTCGGTCAGCCCCAGCATTTT. Translation: CSAKFGQPQHF.

The CDR3 sequence: CASSEARDRGALVRLFYGYTF. The CDR3 DNA is TGTGCCAGCAGTGAAGCTAGAGACAGGGGGGCACTAGTGCGCCTTTTCTATGGCTACACCTTC. V is TRBV6-1 and J is TRBJ1-2, with 9 bases lining up with TRBD1. This CDR3 has 21 residues. Trimming cost V 0 bases and J 4 bases; bases outside gene matches: 21. The germline CDR1 and CDR2 sequences are MNHNS and SASEGT.

Remarks on this clone: A read error may account for a junction end that differs from germline. V usage is TRBV6-1 and J usage is TRBJ1-1; 7 bases align to TRBD1. This CDR3 is 15 amino acids long. The germline V gene encodes CDR1 MNHNS and CDR2 SASEGT. This CDR3 is CASSEGGRQGAEAFF. Written as DNA, the CDR3 is TGTGCCAGCAGCGAAGGTGGGAGACAGGGCGCTGAAGCTTTCTTT.

CDR3 amino acids: CASSQDSTFPSTEAFF. The CDR3 DNA reads TGTGCCAGCAGCCAAGATTCAACCTTCCCTAGCACTGAAGCTTTCTTT. The rearrangement joins TRBV3-1 (or the pseudogene TRBV3-2) to TRBJ1-1; D not certain. The V end was cut by 0 bases, the J end by 4 bases, with 15 bases between. The CDR3 has 16 amino acids. The germline V gene encodes CDR1 LGHDT and CDR2 YNNKEL (reference sequence).

This chain uses TRBV7-2 with TRBJ1-2; a weak D match, TRBD1 (5 bases). Per germline, CDR1 SGHTA and CDR2 FQGNSA. Trimming removed 4 bases from V and 6 bases from J, with 12 bases in between. The CDR3 covers 13 residues. The CDR3 DNA reads TGTGCCAGCAGCTCCTGGGCAGGGAATGGCTACACCTTC. Translated, it gives CASSSWAGNGYTF.